Listed here is a single TCR beta chain. The data stem from a study of blood T cell repertoires in COVID-19. Study details: Samples of COVID-19 (acute and convalescent) were obtained from the United States, Italy and Spain. Sample material is recorded as cDNA or gDNA derived from T cells, B-cell-depleted T cells, or PBMCs.

In the original workflow: Reference gene primer amplification yielded estimated nucleated cell counts. Libraries were prepared by immunoSEQ multiplex PCR; TCRdb keeps only in-frame clonotypes and omits some of them. The V and J calls and clone size come from that table; D and trimming were worked out from the DNA. The sample contains around 250,000 clones, 86% of which appear only once. The germline gives CDR1 LNHNV, CDR2 YYDKDF (reference sequence). Trimming took off 2 bases at V and 0 bases at J, with 11 bases between the two ends. The CDR3 is 15 amino acids. The rearrangement links TRBV15 to TRBJ2-7, with D possibly matching TRBD1 (6 bases). The TCR was taken from a woman aged 60 to 75 who had recovered from COVID-19. Sample: peripheral blood. The CDR3 spells CATSRPDSPSYEQYF. The DNA of the CDR3 is TGTGCCACCAGCAGACCGGACAGCCCCTCCTACGAGCAGTACTTC.